The present TCR beta chain was sequenced within a study of T cells after yellow fever vaccination. Using its own MiXCR run on the 5' RACE reads, TCRdb lists one record per CDR3 protein. This table holds hundreds of thousands of distinct CDR3 sequences, 11% found once. Per germline, CDR1 LNHNV and CDR2 YYDKDF (reference sequence). Trimming removed 3 bases from V and 4 bases from J, with 13 bases in between. This CDR3 spans 15 amino acids. Regarding the study as a whole: It was a weaker secondary response, yet one that peaked faster, at day 5 versus 15.

A remark on this clonotype: As yet, its antigen is unknown.

Here the sequenced sample was PBMCs, taken on the day of the first yellow fever vaccination. The V gene is TRBV15, the J gene TRBJ2-1, with no clear D. The receptor comes from a man aged 18 to 35 who received the YFV17D yellow fever vaccine. The DNA of the CDR3 is TGTGCCACCAGCAGTACGGAGTACCGTTACAATGAGCAGTTCTTC. This translates into CATSSTEYRYNEQFF.